This entry lists 14 T cell receptor beta chains sequenced from one sample in a study of cytomegalovirus exposure and HLA in healthy donors. 60 Vbeta and 13 Jbeta primers were used in PCR. Clones were read by immunoSEQ multiplex PCR, and TCRdb kept only the in-frame ones, dropping some. The sample holds around 150,000 clones, roughly four fifths seen once. The sequenced material came from PBMCs. The origin of the receptors is a man aged 25 to 45 in good health and CMV-seropositive.

J is TRBJ2-2 and V is TRBV5-1, with 9 bases identical to TRBD2. CDR3 length equals 17 residues. V trimming: 4 bases; J trimming: 2 bases; junction bases outside the gene matches: 9. Germline loops: CDR1 SGHRS, CDR2 YFSETQ. DNA of the CDR3: TGCGCCAGCAGCCTAGAGGCTAGCGGGGCCAACACCGGGGAGCTGTTTTTT. This codes for CASSLEASGANTGELFF.

The chain combines TRBV10-1 with TRBJ2-7; a possible D gene is TRBD1 (5 bases). Trimming shortened V by 0 bases and J by 5 bases, and 17 bases separated the two germline ends. Germline CDR1 and CDR2: WNHNN and SYGVQD (reference sequence). CDR3 length: 16 residues. The CDR3 region has the DNA TGCGCCAGCAGTGAGTCGTGGCAGGGCCCCATCGACGAGCAGTACTTC. This sequence encodes CASSESWQGPIDEQYF.

This clone was seen a few times. This rearrangement joins TRBV12-5 to TRBJ1-2, with 10 bases fitting TRBD1. This CDR3 has 13 amino acids. Trimming took 6 bases from V and 8 from J; bases not matched to a gene: 6. Germline V gives CDR1 LGHNT, CDR2 FRNRAP. The CDR3 loop reads CASGLTGGVGYTF. The DNA for the CDR3 is TGTGCTAGTGGCTTGACAGGGGGCGTAGGCTACACCTTC.

The chain couples TRBV2 to TRBJ2-2; 8 nucleotides line up with TRBD2. Germline CDR1 is SNHLY and CDR2 is FYNNEI. This CDR3 has 14 residues. V was pared by 2 bases and J by 7 bases, with 3 bases of the junction left unmatched. The CDR3 DNA reads as TGTGCCAGCAGTGAAATGGGACTAGTCGGGGAGCTGTTTTTT. Protein sequence: CASSEMGLVGELFF.

The J gene is TRBJ2-7, the V gene TRBV2; 11 nucleotides line up with TRBD2. The CDR3 is made up of 15 amino acids. Germline V gene sequence: CDR1 SNHLY, CDR2 FYNNEI. The ends lost 2 bases at V and 7 bases at J; junction bases unmatched: 7. Here the CDR3 reads CASSEYSGRAREQYF. The CDR3 nucleotides read TGTGCCAGCAGTGAATATAGCGGGAGGGCCAGGGAGCAGTACTTC.

This clone was observed a few times. The chain joins TRBV6-5 to TRBJ2-5; 7 bases are shared with TRBD1. CDR1 MNHEY and CDR2 SVGAGI come from the germline V gene. This CDR3 contains 14 residues. V lost 6 bases and J lost 1; bases outside the gene matches: 5. The CDR3 is CASSRQGTQETQYF. The CDR3 bases are TGTGCCAGCAGCCGACAGGGCACCCAAGAGACCCAGTACTTC.

CDR3 region: CSDWGGQGGGYTF. The DNA for the CDR3 is TGCAGCGACTGGGGGGGACAGGGAGGTGGCTACACCTTC. This rearrangement joins TRBV29-1 to TRBJ1-2; the match to TRBD1 covers 9 bases. J gave up 7 bases and V 7 bases, and 10 bases lay outside the gene matches. The CDR3 is 13 residues long. The germline gives CDR1 SQVTM, CDR2 ANQGSEA.

J is TRBJ2-3 and V is TRBV18; 10 bases line up with TRBD2. V lost 3 bases and J lost 2; bases outside the gene matches: 14. The germline V gene encodes CDR1 KGHSH and CDR2 LQKENI. The CDR3 spans 19 residues. Here the CDR3 DNA reads TGTGCCAGCTCACCTCTCCCCCCTACTAGCGGGAAATACACAGATACGCAGTATTTT. It yields the protein CASSPLPPTSGKYTDTQYF.

In this sample, this clone turned up a few times. The chain uses TRBV4-1 and TRBJ1-1; TRBD1 is a possible D gene (5 bases). V dropped 4 bases and J dropped 0 bases, with 9 bases sitting between them. The germline V gene has CDR1 MGHRA and CDR2 YSYEKL. The CDR3 extends over 14 amino acids. DNA of the CDR3: TGCGCCAGCAGCCTTCAGGGTATGAACACTGAAGCTTTCTTT. Protein: CASSLQGMNTEAFF.

The CDR3 DNA reads TGTGCCAGCAGCCCTGCGGGACAGGGAAAAAATGAGCAGTTCTTC. This gives the protein CASSPAGQGKNEQFF. This sequence joins TRBV7-3 and TRBJ2-1, with 9 bases that match TRBD1. CDR1 is SGHTA and CDR2 is FQGTGA in the germline V gene. This CDR3 region has 15 residues. With 5 bases clipped from V and 7 bases from J, the junction kept 9 bases outside the gene matches.

V usage is TRBV9 and J usage is TRBJ2-3; 7 nucleotides agree with TRBD2. The CDR3 loop spans 17 amino acids. Germline CDR1 SGDLS, CDR2 YYNGEE. The junction had 14 bases not matched to a gene; V was cut back by 3 bases and J by 4 bases. The CDR3 spells CASSAFSRAGLPDTQYF. In nucleotides, the CDR3 is TGTGCCAGCAGCGCCTTCTCTCGAGCGGGACTTCCAGATACGCAGTATTTT.

The V gene is TRBV5-1, the J gene TRBJ2-3; TRBD2 aligns across 8 bases. CDR3 length: 16 amino acids. CDR1 SGHRS and CDR2 YFSETQ come from the germline V gene. V lost 3 bases and J lost 1; bases outside the gene matches: 7. The CDR3 coding sequence is TGCGCCAGCAGCTATCGAACTAGCGGAGGCACAGATACGCAGTATTTT. Translating gives CASSYRTSGGTDTQYF.

This clone was counted between two and nine times. This sequence joins TRBV6-5 and TRBJ2-7, with TRBD1 matching over 9 bases. Germline CDR1 MNHEY, CDR2 SVGAGI. Losses at the gene ends were 6 bases for V and 2 bases for J; bases not matched to a gene: 2. The CDR3 covers 13 residues. The CDR3 here is CASRGTGPYEQYF. The CDR3 bases are TGTGCCAGCAGAGGGACAGGGCCCTACGAGCAGTACTTC.

This clone showed up just a few times. The rearrangement joins TRBV4-1 to TRBJ1-5, with no clear D. The V end lost 0 bases, the J end lost 0 bases, and 9 bases lay between the germline ends. From germline, CDR1 is MGHRA and CDR2 YSYEKL. The CDR3 runs to 16 residues. The CDR3 region is CASSQEPGNSNQPQHF. CDR3 bases: TGCGCCAGCAGCCAAGAGCCGGGGAATAGCAATCAGCCCCAGCATTTT.